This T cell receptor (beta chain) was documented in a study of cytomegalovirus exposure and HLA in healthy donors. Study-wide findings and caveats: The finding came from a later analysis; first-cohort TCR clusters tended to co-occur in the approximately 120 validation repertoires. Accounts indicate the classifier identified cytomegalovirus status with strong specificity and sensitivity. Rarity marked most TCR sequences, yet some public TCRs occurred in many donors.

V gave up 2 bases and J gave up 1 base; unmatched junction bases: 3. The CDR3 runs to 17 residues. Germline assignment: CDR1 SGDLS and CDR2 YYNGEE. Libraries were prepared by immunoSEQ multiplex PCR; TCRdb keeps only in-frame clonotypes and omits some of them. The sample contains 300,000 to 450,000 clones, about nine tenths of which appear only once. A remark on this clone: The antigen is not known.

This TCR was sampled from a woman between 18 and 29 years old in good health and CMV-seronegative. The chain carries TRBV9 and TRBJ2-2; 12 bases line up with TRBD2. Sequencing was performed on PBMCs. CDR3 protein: CASSVSLAGGNTGELFF. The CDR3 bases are TGTGCCAGCAGCGTCTCACTAGCGGGAGGGAACACCGGGGAGCTGTTTTTT. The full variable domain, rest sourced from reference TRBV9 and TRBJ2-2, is DSGVTQTPKHLITATGQRVTLRCSPRSGDLSVYWYQQSLDQGLQFLIQYYNGEERAKGNILERFSAQQFPDLHSELNLSSLELGDSALYFCASSVSLAGGNTGELFFGEGSRLTVL.